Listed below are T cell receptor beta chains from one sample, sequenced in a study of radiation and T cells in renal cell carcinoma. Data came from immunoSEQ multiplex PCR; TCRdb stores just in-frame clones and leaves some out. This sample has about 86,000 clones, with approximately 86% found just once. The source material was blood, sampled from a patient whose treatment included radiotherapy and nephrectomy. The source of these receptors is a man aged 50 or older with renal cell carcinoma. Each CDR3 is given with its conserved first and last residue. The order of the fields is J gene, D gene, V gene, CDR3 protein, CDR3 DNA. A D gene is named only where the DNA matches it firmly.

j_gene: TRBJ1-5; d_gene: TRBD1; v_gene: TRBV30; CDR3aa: CAWSVDLGTGGSQTNQPQHF; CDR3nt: TGTGCCTGGAGTGTCGACCTCGGGACAGGGGGTTCCCAAACCAATCAGCCCCAGCATTTT
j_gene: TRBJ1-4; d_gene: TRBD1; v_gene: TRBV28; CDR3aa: CASSTGEGAANEKLFF; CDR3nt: TGTGCCAGCAGTACCGGGGAGGGGGCGGCTAATGAAAAACTGTTTTTT
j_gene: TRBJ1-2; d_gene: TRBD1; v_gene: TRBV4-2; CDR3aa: CASSPRVGTGLTGYTF; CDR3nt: TGTGCCAGCAGCCCCAGGGTCGGGACAGGGTTGACGGGCTACACCTTC
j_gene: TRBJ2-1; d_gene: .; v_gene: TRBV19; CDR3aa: CASSIGGGGYYEQFF; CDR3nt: TGTGCCAGTAGTATTGGCGGGGGCGGATACTATGAGCAGTTCTTC
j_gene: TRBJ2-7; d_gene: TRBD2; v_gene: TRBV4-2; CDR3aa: CASSRESGGAIEQYF; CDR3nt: TGTGCCAGCAGCCGAGAAAGCGGGGGGGCCATCGAGCAGTACTTC
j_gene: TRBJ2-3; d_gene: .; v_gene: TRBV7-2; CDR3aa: CASSLLTDTQYF; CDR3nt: TGTGCCAGCAGCTTACTCACAGATACGCAGTATTTT
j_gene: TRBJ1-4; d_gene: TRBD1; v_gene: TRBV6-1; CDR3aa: CASSVDRGKLFF; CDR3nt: TGTGCCAGCAGTGTGGACAGGGGAAAACTGTTTTTT
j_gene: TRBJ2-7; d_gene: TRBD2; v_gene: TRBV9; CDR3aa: CASSDRAAGVFEQYF; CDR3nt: TGTGCCAGCAGTGATAGAGCAGCGGGAGTGTTTGAGCAGTACTTC
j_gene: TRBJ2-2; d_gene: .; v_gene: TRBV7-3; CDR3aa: CASSPGLNTGELFF; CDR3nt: TGTGCCAGCAGCCCCGGACTAAACACCGGGGAGCTGTTTTTT
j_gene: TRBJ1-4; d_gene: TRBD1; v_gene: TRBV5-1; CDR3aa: CASSPTGGDEKLFF; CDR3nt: TGCGCCAGCAGCCCAACAGGGGGCGATGAAAAACTGTTTTTT
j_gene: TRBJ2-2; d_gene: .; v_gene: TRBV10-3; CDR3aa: CAISESRRSGVDTGELFF; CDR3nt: TGTGCCATCAGTGAGTCGAGACGATCAGGGGTTGACACCGGGGAGCTGTTTTTT
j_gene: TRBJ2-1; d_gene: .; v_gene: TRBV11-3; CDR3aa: CASSLGLYDEQFF; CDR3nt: TGTGCCAGCAGCTTAGGGTTATACGATGAGCAGTTCTTC
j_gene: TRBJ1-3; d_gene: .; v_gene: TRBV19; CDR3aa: CASIEKTGISGNTIYF; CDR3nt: TGTGCCAGTATTGAGAAGACGGGGATCTCTGGAAACACCATATATTTT
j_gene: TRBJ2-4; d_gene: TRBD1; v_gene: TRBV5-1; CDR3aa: CASSSGQTGIQYF; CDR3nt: TGCGCCAGCAGCTCGGGACAGACAGGCATTCAGTACTTC